Given below is one TCR beta chain in context. Its antigen is still unknown. No qualities accompany the bases; no much larger clone lies one base away. Each collaborating institution followed its own protocols to collect whole blood in K2EDTA tubes. For TCRbeta analysis, collaborator samples were shipped as frozen whole blood, as isolated PBMCs, or as DNA extracted from either sample type. This record belongs to a study of blood T cell repertoires in COVID-19 (TCRdb year 2020). Concerning the study at large: Samples covering the acute and convalescent phases of COVID-19 were provided by collaborators in the United States, Italy and Spain. The prospective study material was composed of cDNA or gDNA derived from T cells, B-cell-depleted T cells, or PBMCs. Where available, HLA class I and class II types were taken from metadata supplied by the sample provider and were not determined by assay-based typing. The samples were drawn from two sources: the first 160 participants of the ongoing ImmuneRACE study, and over 1,000 subjects contributed by 6 global collaborators. A freely available public database, intended as a resource for researchers studying the immune response to SARS-CoV-2, is where the repertoires were released. Subjects who had been exposed to COVID-19, were actively infected with it, or had recovered from it provided the deeply sampled blood TCRbeta repertoires that made up the dataset. A de-identified subject ID, COVID-19 status, age in years and sex were almost always included in the sample metadata. What the work shows at the level of the full study, not this receptor alone: The amount of clinical and demographic metadata varied by source and participant and was provided uncurated.

From its cysteine to its phenylalanine, the CDR3 spans 13 amino acids. The sequence is cut down to CDR3 DNA, 39 bases in frame from base 1. V and J lose 4 bases and 0 bases, and a span of 6 bases separates them. Reading the germline V gene gives CDR1 SGHVS and CDR2 FQNEAQ. The immunoSEQ Assay, a bias-controlled multiplex PCR, was used to amplify TCRbeta CDR3 regions from genomic DNA. The paper's data handling went like this. The number of nucleated cells in each sample was estimated from the amplification of reference gene primers within the assay. Sequence reads were collapsed and filtered to measure the absolute abundance of every unique TCRbeta CDR3 rearrangement. Productive Simpson clonality was computed per sample as the square root of Simpson's diversity index over productive rearrangements. Sourced from immuneACCESS, this table was stored by TCRdb with only in-frame sequences that have V and J called. A share of the clones is absent; for the studies checked, an unresolved V gene accounts for under half, and the remainder has no known explanation. V, J and clone size are taken as reported in that table, and D and trimming were inferred from the DNA itself. The sample profile shows 350,000 to 400,000 clones; around 91% of them were found once. The ten largest clones represent 6.5% of the sample.

The specimen was peripheral blood. The source of this sequence is a man younger than 30 with active or convalescent COVID-19. The chain is assembled from TRBV7-8 and TRBJ1-1, with no confidently assigned D gene. In nucleotides, the sequence is TGTGCCAGCAGCTACGGGGTGAACACTGAAGCTTTCTTT. Its product reads: CASSYGVNTEAFF.